This T cell receptor beta chain was identified during a study of T cells in Graves' hyperthyroidism and ophthalmopathy. Findings of the study overall: Peripheral blood also featured most of the thyroid clonotypes expanded above 0.001.

V was trimmed by 6 bases and J by 0 bases, leaving 8 bases between them. This CDR3 region has 13 residues. TCR beta CDR3 regions were amplified from RNA transcripts. The HTBI set primed first-round TCR CDR3 RT-PCR. TCRdb ran MiXCR on the multiplex PCR reads and lists one entry per CDR3 protein. The sample shows about 290,000 distinct CDR3 sequences, less than 15% of them seen only once. Out of approximately 9.9 ml of fresh peripheral blood came the PBMCs. In this sample, this clonotype turned up many times. The antigen remains unidentified. The chain joins TRBV12-3 or TRBV12-4 to TRBJ1-1; a weak D match, TRBD1 (5 bases). The TCR originated in a woman aged 25-40 years with Graves' hyperthyroidism that later progressed to Graves' ophthalmopathy. Sequenced: blood. In DNA form, the CDR3 reads TGTGCCAGCAGGCTACAGGTGAACACTGAAGCTTTCTTT. Its protein product is CASRLQVNTEAFF.